The rows below give T cell receptor beta chains drawn from one sample of a study of CD8 T cells in Susac syndrome. Via MiXCR, TCRdb re-called the immunoSEQ multiplex PCR reads, giving one row per CDR3 protein. The table includes approximately 150,000 distinct CDR3 sequences, roughly 94% detected once. The material sequenced was CD4+ T cells from PBMCs. These receptors all stem from a human donor in good health. The CDR3 runs from the conserved cysteine through the conserved F or W. The D gene is left open where the match is weak. Not all rows give a size; the values are once, few, many and, for expanded clones, a class.

V gene	CDR3 length	clone size	D gene	J gene	CDR3 DNA	CDR3 protein
TRBV7-9	16	.	TRBD2	TRBJ2-1	TGTGCCAGCAGCCACCGGAAGGAGCGGGAGAAGAATGAGCAGTTCTTC	CASSHRKEREKNEQFF
TRBV25-1	16	.	.	TRBJ2-2	TGTGCCAGCAGTGATCCCCGACAGGAAAACACCGGGGAGCTGTTTTTT	CASSDPRQENTGELFF
TRBV5-3	16	.	TRBD2	TRBJ2-1	TGTGCCAGAAGCTTGGCCAGCGGGGGGACATACAATGAGCAGTTCTTC	CARSLASGGTYNEQFF
TRBV20-1	14	.	TRBD1	TRBJ1-4	TGCAGTGCCTCTTCGACAGGGGTCAATGAAAAACTGTTTTTT	CSASSTGVNEKLFF
TRBV7-2	16	.	.	TRBJ2-7	TGTGCCAGCAGCATAGGTGGACTCCAGGGGACCTACGAGCAGTACTTC	CASSIGGLQGTYEQYF
TRBV5-1	14	.	.	TRBJ2-7	TGCGCCAGCAACCGACAGGAAAACTCCTACGAGCAGTACTTC	CASNRQENSYEQYF
TRBV6-1	15	.	.	TRBJ2-7	TGTGCCAGCAGTGAGCGGGGGCCTAGCGGCGAAGAGCAGTACTTC	CASSERGPSGEEQYF
TRBV7-2	14	.	.	TRBJ1-1	TGTGCCAGCAGCTTGAACGGACCGAACACTGAAGCTTTCTTT	CASSLNGPNTEAFF
TRBV18	14	few	.	TRBJ1-1	TGTGCCAGCTCAACTGGGACGGGGAACACTGAAGCTTTCTTT	CASSTGTGNTEAFF
TRBV19	14	.	.	TRBJ2-5	TGTGCCAGTAGTCCCACTCACAGGGTTGAGACCCAGTACTTC	CASSPTHRVETQYF
TRBV4-2	14	.	.	TRBJ2-2	TGTGCCAGCAGCCAAGATCAGAACACCGGGGAGCTGTTTTTT	CASSQDQNTGELFF
TRBV2	14	.	.	TRBJ2-7	TGTGCCAGCAGTGAGGCGCGGCTGGGCGACGAGCAGTACTTC	CASSEARLGDEQYF
TRBV2	14	.	.	TRBJ2-1	TGTGCCAGCAGTGAGACTTCCGGTCGCAATGAGCAGTTCTTC	CASSETSGRNEQFF
TRBV15	14	.	.	TRBJ2-5	TGTGCCACCAGCAGATCCCCGTCGGGTGAGACCCAGTACTTC	CATSRSPSGETQYF
TRBV18	13	once	.	TRBJ1-1	TGTGCCAGCTCCACGGGGGAGAACACTGAAGCTTTCTTT	CASSTGENTEAFF
TRBV3-1	15	.	.	TRBJ1-3	TGTGCCAGCAGCCAAGATTCCGTCTCTGGAAACACCATATATTTT	CASSQDSVSGNTIYF
TRBV6-6	15	few	TRBD1	TRBJ2-5	TGTGCCAGCAGTTACTCGACACAGGGGGGAGAGACCCAGTACTTC	CASSYSTQGGETQYF
TRBV19	14	.	.	TRBJ1-1	TGTGCCAGTAGCAACCAGGGATTGGTCACTGAAGCTTTCTTT	CASSNQGLVTEAFF
TRBV5-1	15	.	.	TRBJ1-6	TGCGCCAGCAGCTTGGCCGGCAGGGTAGGCTCACCCCTCCACTTT	CASSLAGRVGSPLHF
TRBV7-8	17	.	TRBD2	TRBJ2-1	TGTGCCAGCAGCACCCACCAGGCGGGAGCTACCTACAATGAGCAGTTCTTC	CASSTHQAGATYNEQFF
TRBV6-5	13	.	.	TRBJ1-5	TGTGCCAGCAGTTGGGACCCAAACCAGCCCCAGCATTTT	CASSWDPNQPQHF
TRBV6-2/TRBV6-3	13	.	TRBD2	TRBJ2-1	TGTGCCAGCAGCGGACTAGCGCAGAATGAGCAGTTCTTC	CASSGLAQNEQFF